Below are 18 T cell receptor beta chains sequenced from a single sample in a study of T cells in Graves' hyperthyroidism and ophthalmopathy. Using RNA transcripts as the source, TCR beta CDR3 regions were amplified. The HTBI primer set was used in a first-round RT-PCR of the TCR CDR3. TCRdb independently ran MiXCR on the multiplex PCR reads; one entry per CDR3 protein. The sample shows 640,000 or so distinct CDR3 sequences, approximately 14% of them seen only once. Sequencing was done on a sample of blood. These TCRs come from a woman in her late teens or twenties with Graves' ophthalmopathy.

The rearrangement uses TRBV20-1 and TRBJ2-1; tentatively, D is TRBD2 (5 bases). CDR3 length: 15 residues. Trimming took off 7 bases at V and 5 bases at J, with 21 bases between the two ends. The germline gives CDR1 DFQATT, CDR2 SNEGSKA (reference sequence). The CDR3 sequence is CSVSQTIQTHNEQFF. CDR3 nucleotide sequence: TGCAGTGTTTCTCAGACTATCCAGACTCACAATGAGCAGTTCTTC.

In this sample, this clonotype turned up a few times. V usage is TRBV20-1 and J usage is TRBJ2-3; TRBD2 aligns across 12 bases. Germline-derived CDR1 and CDR2 are DFQATT and SNEGSKA (reference sequence). V lost 8 bases, J lost 6 bases, and 6 bases stayed unmatched. The CDR3 has 13 amino acids. The CDR3 DNA follows: TGCAGTTCTCTAGCGGGAGGGCCTGATACGCAGTATTTT. Protein: CSSLAGGPDTQYF.

This chain joins TRBV9 and TRBJ2-1, with 12 bases fitting TRBD2. Germline loops: CDR1 SGDLS, CDR2 YYNGEE. The V and J ends lost 0 bases and 7 bases, in that order; junction bases with no gene match: 5. The CDR3 extends over 16 amino acids. This CDR3 reads CASSVATSGSKNEQFF. CDR3 DNA sequence: TGTGCCAGCAGCGTAGCGACTAGCGGGAGTAAAAATGAGCAGTTCTTC.

The chain employs TRBV6-1 and TRBJ2-3; TRBD2 might be the D (6 bases). Germline V lookup: CDR1 MNHNS, CDR2 SASEGT. V gave up 6 bases and J gave up 1 base, with 11 bases separating them. The length of the CDR3 is 14 residues. CDR3 region: CASRVWRGTDTQYF. The DNA for the CDR3 is TGTGCCAGCAGAGTCTGGAGGGGCACAGATACGCAGTATTTT.

The V gene is TRBV5-5, the J gene TRBJ2-7; weak D call: TRBD1 (5 bases). The CDR3 loop spans 16 amino acids. Looked up from germline, CDR1 is SGHKS and CDR2 is YYEKEE (reference sequence). The V and J ends lost 3 bases and 5 bases respectively, with 21 bases between them. This CDR3 reads CASSWGWSGKGNEQYF. The DNA of the CDR3 is TGTGCCAGCAGCTGGGGATGGTCAGGGAAAGGTAACGAGCAGTACTTC.

This clonotype was counted many times. The V gene is TRBV3-1, the J gene TRBJ1-5, with a possible D match to TRBD1 (5 bases). Trimming shortened V by 1 base and J by 7 bases, and 11 bases separated the two germline ends. Germline CDR1 is LGHDT and CDR2 is YNNKEL (reference sequence). This CDR3 has 14 residues. Here the CDR3 reads CASSQGQLGQPQHF. The CDR3 region has the DNA TGTGCCAGCAGCCAAGGACAGCTGGGACAGCCCCAGCATTTT.

This clonotype appeared many times. The chain couples TRBV6-1 to TRBJ2-7; D unresolved. Per the germline V gene, CDR1 is MNHNS and CDR2 is SASEGT. V lost 4 bases and J 1 base, leaving 8 bases between the germline ends. This CDR3 is 13 amino acids long. The CDR3 loop reads CASSALVSYEQYF. CDR3 nucleotides: TGTGCCAGCAGTGCGCTAGTATCCTACGAGCAGTACTTC.

This rearrangement joins TRBV27 to TRBJ2-7; D may match TRBD1 or TRBD2 (5 bases each). Between the trimmed V and J ends, which lost 5 bases and 0 bases, there was a span of 17 bases. CDR3 length: 16 amino acids. The germline gives CDR1 MNHEY, CDR2 SMNVEV (reference sequence). CDR3 residues: CASSLRDPSTSYEQYF. DNA for the CDR3: TGTGCCAGCAGTCTACGGGACCCCTCAACCTCCTACGAGCAGTACTTC.

The sample holds a few counts of this clonotype. The chain joins TRBV10-3 to TRBJ1-1, with a tentative D call TRBD1 (5 bases). Per germline, CDR1 ENHRY and CDR2 SYGVKD. CDR3 size: 19 residues. V lost 4 bases, J lost 0 bases, and 24 bases lay in between. CDR3 nucleotide sequence: TGTGCCATCAGTGGGCCTGGCAGGGCTGGGTTCAGTGTGAACACTGAAGCTTTCTTT. Translated, it gives CAISGPGRAGFSVNTEAFF.

The chain couples TRBV12-3 or TRBV12-4 to TRBJ1-2; 8 bases agree with TRBD1. The CDR3 consists of 13 residues. Trimming cost V 6 bases and J 7 bases; bases outside gene matches: 7. The DNA for the CDR3 is TGTGCCAGCAGCGTCGGGACAGGTGGTGGCTACACCTTC. Translated, it gives CASSVGTGGGYTF.

The V call is TRBV27, the J call TRBJ2-1; 7 bases match TRBD1. The CDR3 is made up of 15 amino acids. V lost 0 bases to trimming and J lost 7 bases; unmatched junction nucleotides: 6. Germline V CDR1 and CDR2: MNHEY, SMNVEV (reference sequence). CDR3 in DNA: TGTGCCAGCAGTTTATCAGGGGGCGCAAAAAATGAGCAGTTCTTC. It encodes CASSLSGGAKNEQFF.

V gene TRBV30 combines with J gene TRBJ2-2; D may be TRBD2 (6 bases). Trimming took off 0 bases at V and 3 bases at J, with 14 bases between the two ends. CDR1 and CDR2 (germline): GTSNPN, SVGIG (reference sequence). There are 16 residues in the CDR3. The CDR3 DNA reads as TGTGCCTGGAGTGTACTGGAGGGTATGGACACCGGGGAGCTGTTTTTT. Translation gives CAWSVLEGMDTGELFF.

This clonotype turned up a few times. The chain couples TRBV29-1 to TRBJ2-1; D may be TRBD1 or TRBD2 (5 bases each). Trimming removed 7 bases at V and 8 bases at J, with 15 bases between. Germline CDR1 is SQVTM and CDR2 is ANQGSEA. The CDR3 has 12 residues. DNA of the CDR3: TGCAGCGCCGGACAAGGAGGCGATGAGCAGTTCTTC. This codes for CSAGQGGDEQFF.

The J gene is TRBJ1-5, the V gene TRBV4-1; D is unclear. CDR1 MGHRA and CDR2 YSYEKL come from the germline V gene. This CDR3 region has 15 residues. V lost 1 base to trimming and J lost 1 base, with 8 bases between them. The CDR3 DNA reads TGCGCCAGCAGCCAAGTCAGAACCAGCAATCAGCCCCAGCATTTT. Residues: CASSQVRTSNQPQHF.

The rearrangement links TRBV29-1 to TRBJ1-1; no clear D gene. The CDR3 length is 15 residues. V lost 4 bases to trimming and J lost 6 bases, with 21 bases between them. Germline CDR1 SQVTM, CDR2 ANQGSEA. The CDR3 region is CSVGGLMGRPAEAFF. CDR3 coding DNA: TGCAGCGTTGGCGGGCTCATGGGGAGACCCGCTGAAGCTTTCTTT. Combining the CDR3 with reference TRBV29-1 and TRBJ1-1 gives the whole variable domain SAVISQKPSRDICQRGTSLTIQCQVDSQVTMMFWYRQQPGQSLTLIATANQGSEATYESGFVIDKFPISRPNLTFSTLTVSNMSPEDSSIYLCSVGGLMGRPAEAFFGQGTRLTVV.

This clonotype was seen only a few times. This chain links TRBV5-1 with TRBJ2-5, with 9 nucleotides matching TRBD1. Germline assignment: CDR1 SGHRS and CDR2 YFSETQ. The CDR3 consists of 15 residues. Trimming cost V 4 bases and J 2 bases; bases outside gene matches: 6. Written as DNA, the CDR3 is TGCGCCAGCAGCCCACAGGGGGCTCAACAAGAGACCCAGTACTTC. Amino acids: CASSPQGAQQETQYF. The variable domain in full, completed from reference TRBV5-1 and TRBJ2-5, reads KAGVTQTPRYLIKTRGQQVTLSCSPISGHRSVSWYQQTPGQGLQFLFEYFSETQRNKGNFPGRFSGRQFSNSRSEMNVSTLELGDSALYLCASSPQGAQQETQYFGPGTRLLVL.

This clonotype was detected many times. This chain links TRBV7-2 with TRBJ2-5, with D perhaps TRBD1 (5 bases). Trimming removed 0 bases from V and 1 base from J, with 9 bases in between. Germline V lookup: CDR1 SGHTA, CDR2 FQGNSA. The CDR3 sequence is 15 residues long. CDR3: CASSLAAGLQETQYF. In nucleotides, the CDR3 is TGTGCCAGCAGCTTAGCGGCAGGGCTCCAAGAGACCCAGTACTTC.

The chain links TRBV20-1 to TRBJ1-2, with a weak D call TRBD1 (5 bases). The CDR3 consists of 19 residues. The V gene lost 2 bases and the J gene lost 3 bases, with 28 bases spanning the gap. Germline V gene lookup returns CDR1 DFQATT and CDR2 SNEGSKA (reference sequence). The CDR3 sequence: CSARRGGGSSGKIDYGYTF. The DNA for the CDR3 is TGCAGTGCTAGACGGGGAGGTGGTAGTTCAGGGAAAATAGACTATGGCTACACCTTC.